One TCR beta chain is described in this entry. These data come from a study of blood T cell repertoires in COVID-19. The V gene's germline CDR1 is SGHDT and CDR2 YYEEEE. There are 14 residues in the CDR3. V was clipped by 4 bases and J by 7 bases, with 12 bases between them. Clones were read by immunoSEQ multiplex PCR, and TCRdb kept only the in-frame ones, dropping some. The sample lists about 320,000 clones, around 90% seen once, with around 5% in the top ten. The rearrangement uses TRBV5-6 and TRBJ1-6; no clear D. The sequence came from a man between 25 and 39 years old who had recovered from COVID-19. Sequencing input: PBMCs or T cells enriched from blood (not recorded which). In DNA form, the CDR3 reads TGTGCCAGCAGCCCCGACACTGTGAATTCACCCCTCCACTTT. Translated: CASSPDTVNSPLHF.